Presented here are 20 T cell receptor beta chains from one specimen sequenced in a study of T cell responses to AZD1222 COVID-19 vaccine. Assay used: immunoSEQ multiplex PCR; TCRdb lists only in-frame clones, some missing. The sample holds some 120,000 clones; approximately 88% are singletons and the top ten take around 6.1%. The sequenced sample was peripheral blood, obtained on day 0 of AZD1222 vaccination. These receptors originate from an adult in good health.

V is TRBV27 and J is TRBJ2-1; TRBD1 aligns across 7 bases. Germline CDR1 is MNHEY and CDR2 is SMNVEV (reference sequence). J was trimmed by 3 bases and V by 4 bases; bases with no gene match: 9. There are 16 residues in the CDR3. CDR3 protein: CASSSYRGIFYNEQFF. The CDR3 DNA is TGTGCCAGCAGTTCCTACAGGGGAATTTTCTACAATGAGCAGTTCTTC.

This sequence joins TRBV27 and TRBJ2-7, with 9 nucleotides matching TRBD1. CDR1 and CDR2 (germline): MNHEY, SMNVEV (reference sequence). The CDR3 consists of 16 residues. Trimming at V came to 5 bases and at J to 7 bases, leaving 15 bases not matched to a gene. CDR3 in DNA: TGTGCCAGCAGTCCATCGCCCGGGACAGGGCTTGGAGAGCAGTACTTC. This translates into CASSPSPGTGLGEQYF.

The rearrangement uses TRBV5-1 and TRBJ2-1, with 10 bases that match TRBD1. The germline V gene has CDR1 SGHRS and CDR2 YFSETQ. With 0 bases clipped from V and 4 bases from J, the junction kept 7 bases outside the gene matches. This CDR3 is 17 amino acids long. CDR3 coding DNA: TGCGCCAGCAGCTTGGGTACCGGGACAGGGGCTTACAATGAGCAGTTCTTC. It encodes CASSLGTGTGAYNEQFF.

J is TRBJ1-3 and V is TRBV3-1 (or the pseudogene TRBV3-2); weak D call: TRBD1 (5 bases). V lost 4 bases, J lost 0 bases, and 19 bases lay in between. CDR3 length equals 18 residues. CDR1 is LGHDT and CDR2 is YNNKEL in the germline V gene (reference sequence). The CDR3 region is CASSPLGYRSNSGNTIYF. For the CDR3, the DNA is TGTGCCAGCAGCCCTCTCGGGTACAGGTCAAACTCTGGAAACACCATATATTTT.

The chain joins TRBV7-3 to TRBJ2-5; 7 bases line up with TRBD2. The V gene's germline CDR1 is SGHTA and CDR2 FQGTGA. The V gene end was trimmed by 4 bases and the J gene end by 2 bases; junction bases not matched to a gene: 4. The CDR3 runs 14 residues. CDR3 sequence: CASSSIGGQETQYF. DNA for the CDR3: TGTGCCAGCAGCTCGATCGGGGGGCAAGAGACCCAGTACTTC.

CDR3 in amino acids: CASSSQGSRWMDGYTF. The CDR3 coding sequence is TGTGCCAGCAGCTCCCAGGGATCTCGCTGGATGGATGGCTACACCTTC. This chain connects TRBV5-4 to TRBJ1-2, with D tentatively TRBD1 (5 bases). The CDR3 extends over 16 amino acids. V dropped 3 bases and J dropped 6 bases, with 21 bases sitting between them. The germline CDR1 and CDR2 sequences are SGHNT and YYREEE (reference sequence).

The DNA for the CDR3 is TGTGCCAGCAGCCCCCAGACAGGTGTCGCGAACACTGAAGCTTTCTTT. The encoded protein is CASSPQTGVANTEAFF. The chain combines TRBV7-2 with TRBJ1-1, with D perhaps TRBD1 (6 bases). Germline V gene sequence: CDR1 SGHTA, CDR2 FQGNSA. Trimming took 5 bases from V and 1 from J, leaving 17 bases between them. The CDR3 loop spans 16 amino acids. The variable domain in full, with the rest retrieved from reference TRBV7-2 and TRBJ1-1, is GAGVSQSPSNKVTEKGKDVELRCDPISGHTALYWYRQSLGQGLEFLIYFQGNSAPDKSGLPSDRFSAERTGGSVSTLTIQRTQQEDSAVYLCASSPQTGVANTEAFFGQGTRLTVV.

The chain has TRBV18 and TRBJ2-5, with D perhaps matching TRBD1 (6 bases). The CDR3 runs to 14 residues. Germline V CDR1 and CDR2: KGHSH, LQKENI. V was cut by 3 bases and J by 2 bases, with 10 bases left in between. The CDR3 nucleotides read TGTGCCAGCTCACCCGGACAGAATCAAGAGACCCAGTACTTC. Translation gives CASSPGQNQETQYF.

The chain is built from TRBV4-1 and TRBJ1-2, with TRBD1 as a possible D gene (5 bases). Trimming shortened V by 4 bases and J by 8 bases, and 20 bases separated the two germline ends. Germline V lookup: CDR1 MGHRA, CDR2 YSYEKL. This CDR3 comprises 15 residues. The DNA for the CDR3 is TGCGCCAGCAGCCCCATTAAGGGGAGGGTTAAGGGCTACACCTTC. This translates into CASSPIKGRVKGYTF.

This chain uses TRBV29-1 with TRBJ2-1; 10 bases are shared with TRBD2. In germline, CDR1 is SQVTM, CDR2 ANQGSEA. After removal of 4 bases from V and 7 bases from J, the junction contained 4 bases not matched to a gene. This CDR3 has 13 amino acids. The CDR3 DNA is TGCAGCGTTGTAGGACTAGCGGAGAATGAGCAGTTCTTC. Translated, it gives CSVVGLAENEQFF.

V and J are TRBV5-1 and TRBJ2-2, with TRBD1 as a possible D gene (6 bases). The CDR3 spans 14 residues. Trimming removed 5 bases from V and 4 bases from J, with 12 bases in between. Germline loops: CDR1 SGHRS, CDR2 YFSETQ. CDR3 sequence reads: CASRSDSPTGELFF. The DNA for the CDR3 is TGCGCCAGCAGATCGGACAGCCCCACCGGGGAGCTGTTTTTT.

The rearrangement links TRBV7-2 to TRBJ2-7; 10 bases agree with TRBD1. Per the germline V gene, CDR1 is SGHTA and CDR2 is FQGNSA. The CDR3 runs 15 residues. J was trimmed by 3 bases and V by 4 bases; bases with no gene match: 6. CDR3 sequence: CASSSTRTGGYEQYF. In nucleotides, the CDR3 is TGTGCCAGCAGCTCCACAAGGACAGGGGGCTACGAGCAGTACTTC. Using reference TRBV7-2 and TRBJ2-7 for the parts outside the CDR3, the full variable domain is GAGVSQSPSNKVTEKGKDVELRCDPISGHTALYWYRQSLGQGLEFLIYFQGNSAPDKSGLPSDRFSAERTGGSVSTLTIQRTQQEDSAVYLCASSSTRTGGYEQYFGPGTRLTVT.

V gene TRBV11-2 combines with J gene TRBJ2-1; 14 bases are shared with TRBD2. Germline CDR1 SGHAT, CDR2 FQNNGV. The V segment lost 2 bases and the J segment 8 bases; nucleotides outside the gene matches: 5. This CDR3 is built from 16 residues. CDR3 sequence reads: CASSLWGLAGEDEQFF. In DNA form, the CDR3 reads TGTGCCAGCAGCTTATGGGGACTAGCGGGAGAAGATGAGCAGTTCTTC.

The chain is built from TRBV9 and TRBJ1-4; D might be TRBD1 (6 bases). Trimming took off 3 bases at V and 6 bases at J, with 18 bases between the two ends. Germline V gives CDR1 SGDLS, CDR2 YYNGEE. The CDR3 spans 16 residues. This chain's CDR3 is CASSGISTGQDEKLFF. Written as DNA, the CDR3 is TGTGCCAGCAGCGGAATATCCACAGGGCAGGATGAAAAACTGTTTTTT.

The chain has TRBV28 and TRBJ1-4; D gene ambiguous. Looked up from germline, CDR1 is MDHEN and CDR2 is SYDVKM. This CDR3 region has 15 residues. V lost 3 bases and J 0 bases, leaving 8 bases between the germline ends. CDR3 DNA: TGTGCCAGCAGTTTCGTTGTTGCAACTAATGAAAAACTGTTTTTT. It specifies CASSFVVATNEKLFF.

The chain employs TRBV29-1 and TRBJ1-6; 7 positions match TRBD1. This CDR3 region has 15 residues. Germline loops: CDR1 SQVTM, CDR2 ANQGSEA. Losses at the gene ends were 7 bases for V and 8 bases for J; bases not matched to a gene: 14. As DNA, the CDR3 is TGCAGCGCACATCCAACCCAGGGGGAAGATTCACCCCTCCACTTT. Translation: CSAHPTQGEDSPLHF.

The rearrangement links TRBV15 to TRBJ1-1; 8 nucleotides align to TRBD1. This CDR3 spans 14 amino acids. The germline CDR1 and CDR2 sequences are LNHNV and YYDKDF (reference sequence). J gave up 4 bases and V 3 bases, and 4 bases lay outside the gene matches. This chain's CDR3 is CATSRDRAVTEAFF. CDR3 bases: TGTGCCACCAGCAGGGACAGGGCGGTCACTGAAGCTTTCTTT.

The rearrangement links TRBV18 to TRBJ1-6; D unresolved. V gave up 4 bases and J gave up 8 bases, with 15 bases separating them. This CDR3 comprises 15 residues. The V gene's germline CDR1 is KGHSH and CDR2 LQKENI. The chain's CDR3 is CASSLPPGLDSPLHF. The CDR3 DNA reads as TGTGCCAGCTCACTACCCCCCGGTCTCGATTCACCCCTCCACTTT. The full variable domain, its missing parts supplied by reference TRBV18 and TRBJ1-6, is NAGVMQNPRHLVRRRGQEARLRCSPMKGHSHVYWYRQLPEEGLKFMVYLQKENIIDESGMPKERFSAEFPKEGPSILRIQQVVRGDSAAYFCASSLPPGLDSPLHFGNGTRLTVT.

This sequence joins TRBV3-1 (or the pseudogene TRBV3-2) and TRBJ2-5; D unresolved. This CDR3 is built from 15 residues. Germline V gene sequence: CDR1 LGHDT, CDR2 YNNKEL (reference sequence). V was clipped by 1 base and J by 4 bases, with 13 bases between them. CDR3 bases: TGTGCCAGCAGCCAAGTTGTGGCCTTGACAGAGACCCAGTACTTC. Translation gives CASSQVVALTETQYF.

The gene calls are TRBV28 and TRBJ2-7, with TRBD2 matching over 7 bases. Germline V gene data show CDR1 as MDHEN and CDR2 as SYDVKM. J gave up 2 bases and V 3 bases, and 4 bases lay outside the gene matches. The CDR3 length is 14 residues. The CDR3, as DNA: TGTGCCAGCAGTTTCCCGGGACTAACCTACGAGCAGTACTTC. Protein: CASSFPGLTYEQYF.